One sample yielded the 3 T cell receptor beta chains listed below, sequenced in a study of T cells in localized non-small cell lung cancer. The protocol was immunoSEQ multiplex PCR, while the TCRdb copy is restricted to in-frame clones and leaves out a portion. This sample has 2,500 to 3,500 clones, with 24% found just once. This specimen consisted of lung tumor tissue, obtained before any cancer treatment. All receptors derive from a female donor over 55 with stage I lung adenocarcinoma.

The gene calls are TRBV10-3 and TRBJ2-1, with 7 bases aligning to TRBD2. The length of the CDR3 is 18 residues. J was trimmed by 1 base and V by 3 bases; bases with no gene match: 12. Germline V gives CDR1 ENHRY, CDR2 SYGVKD. The DNA of the CDR3 is TGTGCCATCAGTGAAGCCGGTCGGGGAGGGAGGTCCTACAATGAGCAGTTCTTC. This translates into CAISEAGRGGRSYNEQFF.

V usage is TRBV28 and J usage is TRBJ1-6, with 9 positions matching TRBD1. The CDR3 spans 16 residues. V lost 2 bases to trimming and J lost 6 bases; unmatched junction nucleotides: 5. Germline CDR1 is MDHEN and CDR2 is SYDVKM. In nucleotides, the CDR3 is TGTGCCAGCAGTTTACTCAAGACAGGGGGTAATTCACCCCTCCACTTT. Translated, it gives CASSLLKTGGNSPLHF.

This clone was counted a few times. The chain uses TRBV2 and TRBJ2-2; 11 bases line up with TRBD2. V shed 11 bases and J 7 bases; nucleotides not matched to a gene: 12. Germline V gene data show CDR1 as SNHLY and CDR2 as FYNNEI. This CDR3 spans 15 amino acids. This CDR3 is CASSPGLAVGGELFF. DNA of the CDR3: TGTGCCTCCTCCCCGGGACTAGCGGTCGGCGGGGAGCTGTTTTTT.